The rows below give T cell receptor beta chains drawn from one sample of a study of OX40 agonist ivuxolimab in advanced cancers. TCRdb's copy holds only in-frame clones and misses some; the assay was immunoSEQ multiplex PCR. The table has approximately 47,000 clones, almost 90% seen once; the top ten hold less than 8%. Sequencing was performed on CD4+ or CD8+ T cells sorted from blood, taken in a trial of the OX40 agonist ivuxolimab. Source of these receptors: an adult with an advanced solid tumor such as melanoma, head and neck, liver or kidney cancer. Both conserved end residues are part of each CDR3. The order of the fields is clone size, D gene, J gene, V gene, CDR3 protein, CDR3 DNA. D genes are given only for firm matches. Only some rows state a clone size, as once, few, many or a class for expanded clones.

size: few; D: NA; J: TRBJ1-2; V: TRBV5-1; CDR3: CASSPQGQRGYTF; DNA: TGCGCCAGCAGCCCACAGGGACAACGTGGCTACACCTTC
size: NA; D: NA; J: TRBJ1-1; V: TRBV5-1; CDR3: CATRSGGLNTEAFF; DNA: TGCGCCACTCGCTCGGGTGGGTTGAACACTGAAGCTTTCTTT
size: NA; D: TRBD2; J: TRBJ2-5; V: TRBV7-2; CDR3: CASSFGGRTGETQYF; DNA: TGTGCCAGCAGCTTTGGCGGGAGGACTGGAGAGACCCAGTACTTC
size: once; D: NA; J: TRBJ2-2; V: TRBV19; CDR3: CASNRGRLTGELFF; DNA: TGTGCCAGTAATCGGGGGCGGTTGACCGGGGAGCTGTTTTTT
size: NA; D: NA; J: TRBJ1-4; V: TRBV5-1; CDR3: CASSLGFSTTNEKLFF; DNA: TGCGCCAGCAGCTTAGGGTTCAGCACAACTAATGAAAAACTGTTTTTT
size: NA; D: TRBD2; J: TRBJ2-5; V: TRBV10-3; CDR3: CAISESGTSGRLETQYF; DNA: TGTGCCATCAGTGAGTCGGGGACTAGCGGGAGGCTGGAGACCCAGTACTTC
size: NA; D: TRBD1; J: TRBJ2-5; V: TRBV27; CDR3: CASSRTGSQETQYF; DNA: TGTGCCAGCAGTCGGACAGGGTCTCAAGAGACCCAGTACTTC
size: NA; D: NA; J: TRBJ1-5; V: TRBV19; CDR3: CASSSLQGTGSNQPQHF; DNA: TGTGCCAGTAGTTCACTACAGGGAACAGGTAGCAATCAGCCCCAGCATTTT
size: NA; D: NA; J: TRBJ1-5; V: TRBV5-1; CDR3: CASSLDGVRRQPQHF; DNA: TGCGCCAGCAGTTTGGACGGAGTTAGGCGGCAGCCCCAGCATTTT
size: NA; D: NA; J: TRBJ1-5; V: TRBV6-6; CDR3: CASSYSRRGQPQHF; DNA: TGTGCCAGCAGTTACTCACGGAGGGGTCAGCCCCAGCATTTT
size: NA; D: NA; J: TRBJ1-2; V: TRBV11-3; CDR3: CASSLDRAGEHGYTF; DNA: TGTGCCAGCAGCTTAGATCGGGCAGGGGAGCATGGCTACACCTTC
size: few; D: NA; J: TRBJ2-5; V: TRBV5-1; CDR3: CASSLTDSFQETQYF; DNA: TGCGCCAGCAGCTTAACAGACAGCTTCCAAGAGACCCAGTACTTC
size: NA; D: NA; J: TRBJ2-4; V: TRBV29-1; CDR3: CSVSPGDIQYF; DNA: TGCAGCGTTTCTCCCGGGGACATTCAGTACTTC
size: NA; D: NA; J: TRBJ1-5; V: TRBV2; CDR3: CASSPGTHSNQPQHF; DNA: TGTGCCAGCAGCCCCGGGACACATAGCAATCAGCCCCAGCATTTT
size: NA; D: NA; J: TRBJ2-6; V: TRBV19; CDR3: CASSIMGQEFVLTF; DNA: TGTGCCAGTAGTATAATGGGGCAGGAGTTCGTCCTGACTTTC
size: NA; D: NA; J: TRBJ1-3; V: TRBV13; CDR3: CASSLGGSPGNTIYF; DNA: TGTGCCAGCAGCTTAGGGGGGTCTCCTGGAAACACCATATATTTT
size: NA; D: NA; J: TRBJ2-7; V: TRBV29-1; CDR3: CSVSQGPTYEQYF; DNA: TGCAGCGTCTCCCAGGGACCCACCTACGAGCAGTACTTC
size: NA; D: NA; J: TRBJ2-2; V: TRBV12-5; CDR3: CASAPGLNTGELFF; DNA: TGTGCTAGTGCCCCCGGACTGAACACCGGGGAGCTGTTTTTT
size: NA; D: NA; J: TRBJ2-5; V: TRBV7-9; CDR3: CASSQAGKETQYF; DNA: TGTGCCAGCAGCCAAGCAGGGAAAGAGACCCAGTACTTC
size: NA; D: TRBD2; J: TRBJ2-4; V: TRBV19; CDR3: CASTSQGLAGGWGAKNIQYF; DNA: TGTGCCAGTACCTCCCAAGGACTAGCGGGAGGTTGGGGAGCCAAAAACATTCAGTACTTC
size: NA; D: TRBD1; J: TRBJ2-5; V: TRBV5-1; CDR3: CASSWTGTEETQYF; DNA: TGCGCCAGCAGCTGGACAGGGACCGAGGAGACCCAGTACTTC
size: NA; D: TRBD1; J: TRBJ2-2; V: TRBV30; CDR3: CAWSQKGQGANTGELFF; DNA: TGTGCCTGGAGTCAGAAAGGACAGGGGGCGAATACCGGGGAGCTGTTTTTT
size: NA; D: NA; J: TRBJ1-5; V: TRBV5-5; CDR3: CASSIQGPGRQPQHF; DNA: TGTGCCAGCAGCATTCAGGGTCCCGGGAGGCAGCCCCAGCATTTT
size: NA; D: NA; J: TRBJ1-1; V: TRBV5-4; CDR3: CASSNGVGLNTEAFF; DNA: TGTGCCAGCAGCAACGGGGTGGGGTTGAACACTGAAGCTTTCTTT
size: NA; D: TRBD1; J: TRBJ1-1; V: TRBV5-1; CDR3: CASSFLQGGSVTEAFF; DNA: TGCGCCAGCAGCTTTTTGCAGGGGGGGTCGGTCACTGAAGCTTTCTTT
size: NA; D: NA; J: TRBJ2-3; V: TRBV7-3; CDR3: CASSLGGRSTDTQYF; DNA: TGTGCCAGCAGCTTGGGGGGTAGGAGCACAGATACGCAGTATTTT
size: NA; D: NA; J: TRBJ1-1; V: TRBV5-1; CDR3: CASKRVAEETEAFF; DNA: TGCGCCAGTAAGCGGGTCGCGGAGGAGACTGAAGCTTTCTTT
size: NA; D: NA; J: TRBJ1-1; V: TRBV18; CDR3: CASSLLGTANTEAFF; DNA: TGTGCCAGCTCACTCCTCGGGACGGCCAACACTGAAGCTTTCTTT
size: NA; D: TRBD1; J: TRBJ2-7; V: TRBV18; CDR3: CASSPPGGDEQYF; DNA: TGTGCCAGCTCACCACCAGGGGGCGACGAGCAGTACTTC
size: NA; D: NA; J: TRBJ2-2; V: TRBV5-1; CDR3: CASSYGQTFTGELFF; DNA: TGCGCCAGCAGCTACGGACAGACCTTCACCGGGGAGCTGTTTTTT
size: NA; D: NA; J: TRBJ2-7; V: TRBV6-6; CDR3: CASSYLLGRGQYEQYF; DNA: TGTGCCAGCAGTTACCTCCTCGGGAGGGGGCAATACGAGCAGTACTTC
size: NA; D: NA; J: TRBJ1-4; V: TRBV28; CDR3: CASSLLGTVSNEKLFF; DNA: TGTGCCAGCAGCCTCCTTGGAACGGTATCTAATGAAAAACTGTTTTTT
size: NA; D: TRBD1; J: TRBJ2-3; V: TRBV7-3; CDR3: CASSKQGVSTDTQYF; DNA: TGTGCCAGCAGCAAACAGGGGGTTTCCACAGATACGCAGTATTTT
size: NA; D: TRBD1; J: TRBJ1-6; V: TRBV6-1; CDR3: CASSEKRGLSYNSPLHF; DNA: TGTGCCAGCAGTGAAAAGAGGGGGCTGTCCTATAATTCACCCCTCCACTTT